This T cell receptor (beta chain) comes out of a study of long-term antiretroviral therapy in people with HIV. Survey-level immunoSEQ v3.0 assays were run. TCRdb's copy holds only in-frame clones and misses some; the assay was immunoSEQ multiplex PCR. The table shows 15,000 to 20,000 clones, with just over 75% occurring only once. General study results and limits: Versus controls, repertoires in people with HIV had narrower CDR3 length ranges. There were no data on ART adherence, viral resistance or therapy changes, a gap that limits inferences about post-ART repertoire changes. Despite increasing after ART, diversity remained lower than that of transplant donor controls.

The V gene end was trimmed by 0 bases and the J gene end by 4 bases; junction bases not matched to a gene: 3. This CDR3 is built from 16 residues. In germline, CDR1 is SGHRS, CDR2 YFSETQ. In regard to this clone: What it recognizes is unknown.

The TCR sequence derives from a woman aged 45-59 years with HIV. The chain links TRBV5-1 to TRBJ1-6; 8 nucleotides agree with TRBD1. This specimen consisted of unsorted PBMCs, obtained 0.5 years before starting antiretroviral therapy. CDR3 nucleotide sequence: TGCGCCAGCAGCTTGGGGACAGGGCCGTATAATTCACCCCTCCACTTT. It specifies CASSLGTGPYNSPLHF.